This is a list of T cell receptor beta chains from one sample in a study of PD-1 blockade in classical Hodgkin lymphoma. The method was immunoSEQ multiplex PCR; TCRdb's version includes in-frame clones alone and lacks a portion of them. The data contain around 60,000 clones, about 90% of them singletons. The starting material was peripheral blood mononuclear cells (PBMCs), obtained before the fourth cycle of nivolumab. The receptors stem from a human donor with classical Hodgkin lymphoma. Both conserved end residues are part of each CDR3. A D gene is named only where the DNA matches it firmly. Some rows have no size entry. The others give once, few or many, or a class for an expanded clone.

CDR3	DNA	J	D	size	length	V
CASSLWSDEKLFF	TGTGCCAGCAGCTTATGGAGTGATGAAAAACTGTTTTTT	TRBJ1-4	.	.	13	TRBV5-8
CASSSLASYNEQFF	TGTGCCAGCAGTTCCCTAGCGTCCTACAATGAGCAGTTCTTC	TRBJ2-1	.	.	14	TRBV6-5
CASSAGHTYEQYF	TGTGCCAGCAGTGCAGGACATACCTACGAGCAGTACTTC	TRBJ2-7	.	.	13	TRBV6-1
CASSVQETQYF	TGTGCCAGCTCGGTCCAAGAGACCCAGTACTTC	TRBJ2-5	.	.	11	TRBV18
CASSFGRRHEQYF	TGTGCCAGCAGCTTCGGACGAAGGCACGAGCAGTACTTC	TRBJ2-7	.	.	13	TRBV5-6
CASSLAAEEAFF	TGTGCCAGCAGCTTAGCGGCGGAGGAAGCTTTCTTT	TRBJ1-1	.	.	12	TRBV7-9
CASFLPNTGELFF	TGTGCCAGCTTCCTACCTAACACCGGGGAGCTGTTTTTT	TRBJ2-2	.	.	13	TRBV6-1
CASSWDRVAEAFF	TGTGCCAGCAGCTGGGACAGGGTCGCTGAAGCTTTCTTT	TRBJ1-1	TRBD1	.	13	TRBV4-2
CASTIYLHHNEQFF	TGTGCCAGTACCATATACCTCCACCACAATGAGCAGTTCTTC	TRBJ2-1	.	.	14	TRBV19
CASSQVQGSNYGYTF	TGCGCCAGCAGCCAAGTTCAGGGGAGCAACTATGGCTACACCTTC	TRBJ1-2	.	.	15	TRBV4-1
CASSNIGQLIGSPLHF	TGTGCCAGCAGCAATATTGGACAGTTAATCGGTTCACCCCTCCACTTT	TRBJ1-6	.	.	16	TRBV7-2
CASSYSGGLGQYF	TGTGCCAGCAGTTACTCGGGCGGCTTGGGGCAGTACTTC	TRBJ2-7	.	.	13	TRBV6-5
CATSALAMNTGELFF	TGTGCCACCTCCGCGCTGGCCATGAACACCGGGGAGCTGTTTTTT	TRBJ2-2	.	.	15	TRBV27
CASSFRPPRPRNTEAFF	TGTGCCAGCAGTTTCCGGCCCCCCAGGCCCAGGAACACTGAAGCTTTCTTT	TRBJ1-1	.	once	17	TRBV28
CASSLWAETQYF	TGTGCCAGCAGTTTATGGGCCGAGACCCAGTACTTC	TRBJ2-5	.	.	12	TRBV28
CASSPPGTDTQYF	TGTGCCAGCAGCCCCCCAGGCACAGATACGCAGTATTTT	TRBJ2-3	.	.	13	TRBV5-4